This T cell receptor (beta chain) is from a study of shared clonotypes between healthy human individuals. Germline CDR1 and CDR2: LGHNA and YSLEER. The CDR3 has 18 amino acids. V was clipped by 1 base and J by 0 bases, with 16 bases between them. The data were produced by immunoSEQ multiplex PCR, yet TCRdb's version contains in-frame clones alone and is incomplete. Found here are just over 2,000,000 clones, 85% to 95% of them singletons; the top ten hold approximately 0.13%. This TCR was recovered from a man younger than 30 in good health. The sample consisted of naive CD4+ T cells sorted from blood. This sample's subset: CD45RA+ positively selected. This chain joins TRBV4-3 and TRBJ2-1; D is ambiguous. The CDR3 loop is CASSQVAGNARSYNEQFF. For the CDR3, the DNA is TGCGCCAGCAGCCAAGTAGCCGGTAACGCGCGCTCCTACAATGAGCAGTTCTTC.